The 25 T cell receptor beta chains in this list originate from one sample, sequenced in a study of tumour-infiltrating T cells in Burkitt lymphoma (dated by TCRdb to 2018 to 2020). Library prep was done by the immunoSEQ multiplex PCR assay. The source is immuneACCESS, and TCRdb retained only in-frame sequences with V and J called. Part of the clones is not carried over; for the studies checked, unresolved V genes explain less than half of this, and the remainder is unexplained. The sample data list more than 12,000 clones, and about 75% of these were observed just once. The leading ten clones occupy about 7.2% of the sample. What was sequenced was tumor tissue. These receptors all come from a human donor with diffuse large B-cell lymphoma.

CDR3 in amino acids: CASSLEGNEQFF. DNA of the CDR3: TGCGCCAGCAGCTTGGAAGGGAATGAGCAGTTCTTC. This sequence joins TRBV5-1 and TRBJ2-1, with no clear D. The CDR3 totals 12 residues. Germline V CDR1 and CDR2: SGHRS, YFSETQ. Trimming removed 0 bases at V and 7 bases at J, with 5 bases between.

This sequence joins TRBV15 and TRBJ1-1; D not resolved. The CDR3 loop spans 14 amino acids. The V and J ends lost 0 bases and 6 bases respectively, with 11 bases between them. Germline loops: CDR1 LNHNV, CDR2 YYDKDF (reference sequence). CDR3 amino acids: CATSREKAAAEAFF. The DNA of the CDR3 is TGTGCCACCAGCAGAGAGAAGGCGGCGGCTGAAGCTTTCTTT. Complete variable domain (other parts from reference TRBV15 and TRBJ1-1): DAMVIQNPRYQVTQFGKPVTLSCSQTLNHNVMYWYQQKSSQAPKLLFHYYDKDFNNEADTPDNFQSRRPNTSFCFLDIRSPGLGDTAMYLCATSREKAAAEAFFGQGTRLTVV.

This clone has more than one count but fewer than ten. This chain links TRBV28 with TRBJ2-7; 10 nucleotides align to TRBD1. The germline V gene has CDR1 MDHEN and CDR2 SYDVKM. The CDR3 loop spans 15 amino acids. Trimming removed 2 bases from V and 3 bases from J; junction bases left unmatched: 4. CDR3 in amino acids: CASSLGTGDNYEQYV. The CDR3 nucleotides are TGTGCCAGCAGTTTAGGGACAGGGGACAACTACGAGCAGTACGTC.

The chain couples TRBV2 to TRBJ2-5; 7 bases line up with TRBD1. V lost 8 bases to trimming and J lost 0 bases; unmatched junction nucleotides: 9. Germline values: CDR1 SNHLY, CDR2 FYNNEI. This CDR3 has 15 residues. The chain's CDR3 is CASGKGAQDQETQYF. The DNA for the CDR3 is TGTGCCAGCGGGAAGGGGGCCCAAGACCAAGAGACCCAGTACTTC. Combining the CDR3 with reference TRBV2 and TRBJ2-5 gives the whole variable domain EPEVTQTPSHQVTQMGQEVILRCVPISNHLYFYWYRQILGQKVEFLVSFYNNEISEKSEIFDDQFSVERPDGSNFTLKIRSTKLEDSAMYFCASGKGAQDQETQYFGPGTRLLVL.

The chain couples TRBV9 to TRBJ2-7; 14 bases are a match to TRBD2. Germline V gives CDR1 SGDLS, CDR2 YYNGEE. The CDR3 runs 15 residues. J lost 5 bases, V lost 3 bases, and 4 bases had no gene match. The DNA for the CDR3 is TGTGCCAGCAGCGGGGGACTAGCGGGAGACCACGAGCAGTACTTC. Translation gives CASSGGLAGDHEQYF.

The J gene is TRBJ2-1, the V gene TRBV29-1, with no clear D. Germline V gene sequence: CDR1 SQVTM, CDR2 ANQGSEA. CDR3 length: 10 residues. V was shortened by 3 bases and J by 3 bases, with 0 bases between the two germline ends. CDR3 DNA sequence: TGCAGCGTTGACTACAATGAGCAGTTCTTC. Translating it yields CSVDYNEQFF.

The J gene is TRBJ1-1, the V gene TRBV9; 8 bases fit TRBD1. Germline loops: CDR1 SGDLS, CDR2 YYNGEE. Unmatched junction bases numbered 13, after V lost 4 bases and J lost 8 bases. This CDR3 has 15 residues. CDR3 sequence reads: CASSPSPGGLPEAFF. The CDR3 coding sequence is TGTGCCAGCAGCCCCTCCCCAGGGGGCCTCCCCGAAGCTTTCTTT.

CDR3 bases: TGTGCCAGCAGCGCCTGGGACAGGGGATCTGGAAACACCATATATTTT. It yields the protein CASSAWDRGSGNTIYF. This chain uses TRBV7-9 with TRBJ1-3; 10 positions match TRBD1. Germline-derived CDR1 and CDR2 are SEHNR and FQNEAQ (reference sequence). CDR3 length equals 16 residues. Germline trimming cut 5 bases from V and 1 base from J; bases unmatched to any gene: 5. Full variable domain (rest looked up from reference TRBV7-9 and TRBJ1-3): DTGVSQNPRHKITKRGQNVTFRCDPISEHNRLYWYRQTLGQGPEFLTYFQNEAQLEKSRLLSDRFSAERPKGSFSTLEIQRTEQGDSAMYLCASSAWDRGSGNTIYFGEGSWLTVV.

The chain uses TRBV4-2 and TRBJ2-7, with 8 bases matching TRBD2. V was pared by 0 bases and J by 2 bases, with 6 bases of the junction left unmatched. Germline CDR1 LGHNA, CDR2 YNFKEQ. The CDR3 runs to 16 residues. The CDR3 coding sequence is TGTGCCAGCAGCCAAGAAACTAGCGGAGGTCCCTACGAGCAGTACTTC. It encodes CASSQETSGGPYEQYF.

The chain couples TRBV6-1 to TRBJ2-7, with D perhaps assigned TRBD1 or TRBD2 (5 bases each). V lost 8 bases, J lost 3 bases, and 20 bases lay in between. CDR3 size: 15 residues. CDR1 and CDR2 from the germline V gene are MNHNS and SASEGT. The CDR3 nucleotides are TGTGCCAGCGGTCGGGACCCTTCGACACACTACGAGCAGTACGTC. Protein product: CASGRDPSTHYEQYV.

This sequence joins TRBV30 and TRBJ2-7, with 7 bases fitting TRBD2. The CDR3 sequence is 14 residues long. Per germline, CDR1 GTSNPN and CDR2 SVGIG (reference sequence). The junction had 5 bases not matched to a gene; V was cut back by 0 bases and J by 3 bases. This CDR3 reads CAWSVRGEIYEQYF. The CDR3 coding sequence is TGTGCCTGGAGTGTACGGGGGGAAATCTACGAGCAGTACTTC.

The genes are TRBV9 and TRBJ2-3; no clear D. This CDR3 region has 18 residues. V dropped 0 bases and J dropped 2 bases, with 19 bases sitting between them. Germline values: CDR1 SGDLS, CDR2 YYNGEE. The CDR3: CASSVDEDSSIFTDTQYF. In DNA form, the CDR3 reads TGTGCCAGCAGCGTAGACGAAGACTCCTCGATATTCACAGATACGCAGTATTTT.

The V and J genes are TRBV7-2 and TRBJ1-4, with no clear D. Germline V CDR1 and CDR2: SGHTA, FQGNSA. The V end lost 2 bases, the J end lost 0 bases, and 10 bases lay between the germline ends. The CDR3 is 16 amino acids. CDR3 nucleotide sequence: TGTGCCAGCAGCTTACGTCCATGGACAACTAATGAAAAACTGTTTTTT. Translation: CASSLRPWTTNEKLFF.

This clone occurred once. The chain employs TRBV4-1 and TRBJ2-7, with TRBD1 matching over 8 bases. The length of the CDR3 is 15 residues. The ends lost 1 base at V and 2 bases at J; junction bases unmatched: 4. Germline values: CDR1 MGHRA, CDR2 YSYEKL. In nucleotides, the CDR3 is TGCGCCAGCAGCCAAGTTAGGACAGGGACCTACGAGCAGTACGTC. Translation: CASSQVRTGTYEQYV.

The rearrangement joins TRBV10-3 to TRBJ2-3; possible D gene TRBD1, 6 bases. CDR3 length equals 17 residues. Per the germline V gene, CDR1 is ENHRY and CDR2 is SYGVKD. Trimming removed 2 bases from V and 7 bases from J, with 22 bases in between. CDR3: CAISERWAGTTGNTQYF. The CDR3 DNA reads TGTGCCATCAGTGAGAGGTGGGCAGGGACAACAGGGAATACGCAGTATTTT.

The sample holds a few counts of this clone. V usage is TRBV5-1 and J usage is TRBJ2-2; the match to TRBD2 covers 12 bases. Germline loops: CDR1 SGHRS, CDR2 YFSETQ. The junction had 3 bases not matched to a gene; V was cut back by 0 bases and J by 6 bases. The CDR3 sequence is 16 residues long. The CDR3 reads CASSLVGLAGPGELFF. In DNA form, the CDR3 reads TGCGCCAGCAGCTTGGTTGGACTAGCGGGACCCGGGGAGCTGTTTTTT.

This sequence joins TRBV10-3 and TRBJ2-7; 11 positions agree with TRBD1. This CDR3 is built from 14 residues. Germline-derived CDR1 and CDR2 are ENHRY and SYGVKD. Unmatched junction bases numbered 2, after V lost 1 base and J lost 6 bases. CDR3 amino acids: CAISELDRGLEQYV. The CDR3 DNA reads as TGTGCCATCAGTGAGTTGGACAGGGGGCTCGAGCAGTACGTC.

There are a few counts of this clone. The genes are TRBV7-8 and TRBJ2-5; 8 nucleotides line up with TRBD1. CDR1 is SGHVS and CDR2 is FQNEAQ in the germline V gene. The length of the CDR3 is 16 residues. The V segment lost 4 bases and the J segment 2 bases; nucleotides outside the gene matches: 9. CDR3 loop: CASSSVADRAQETQYF. In DNA form, the CDR3 reads TGTGCCAGCAGCTCCGTGGCGGACAGGGCACAAGAGACCCAGTACTTC.

V gene TRBV7-2 combines with J gene TRBJ2-3, with 7 bases lining up with TRBD2. Per germline, CDR1 SGHTA and CDR2 FQGNSA. The CDR3 is 16 residues long. V was clipped by 5 bases and J by 1 base; unmatched bases: 9. The CDR3 DNA reads as TGTGCCAGCAGCCCGAGGACGGGAGGACGCACAGATACGCAGTATTTT. Translating gives CASSPRTGGRTDTQYF. Together with reference TRBV7-2 and TRBJ2-3, the CDR3 gives the full variable domain: GAGVSQSPSNKVTEKGKDVELRCDPISGHTALYWYRQSLGQGLEFLIYFQGNSAPDKSGLPSDRFSAERTGGSVSTLTIQRTQQEDSAVYLCASSPRTGGRTDTQYFGPGTRLTVL.

CDR3 nucleotide sequence: TGTGCCAGCAGCTTCGGGAGCCTCTACGAGCAGTACGTC. Translation gives CASSFGSLYEQYV. The rearrangement uses TRBV5-8 and TRBJ2-7, with a weak D call TRBD2 (6 bases). The CDR3 length is 13 residues. Per the germline V gene, CDR1 is SGHTS and CDR2 is YDEGEE. Trimming stripped 2 bases from V and 3 bases from J, with 9 bases between.

This clone was detected a few times. The chain joins TRBV9 to TRBJ1-1; unclear D gene. The CDR3 runs to 15 residues. Trimming shortened V by 0 bases and J by 3 bases, and 12 bases separated the two germline ends. The germline V gene encodes CDR1 SGDLS and CDR2 YYNGEE. The DNA of the CDR3 is TGTGCCAGCAGCGTAGCGCAGTACCCGGACACTGAAGCTTTCTTT. It translates to CASSVAQYPDTEAFF.

The V and J genes are TRBV14 and TRBJ2-7; no clear D gene. The CDR3 is made up of 11 amino acids. Trimming cost V 3 bases and J 3 bases, with 3 bases left between them. CDR1 and CDR2 from the germline V gene are SGHDN and FVKESK. CDR3 coding DNA: TGTGCCAGCAGCCACTACTACGAGCAGTACTTC. Protein sequence: CASSHYYEQYF.

This chain connects TRBV10-3 to TRBJ1-2; D unresolved. The CDR3 has 13 residues. Germline CDR1 ENHRY, CDR2 SYGVKD. The V end lost 3 bases, the J end lost 3 bases, and 8 bases lay between the germline ends. The CDR3 coding sequence is TGTGCCATCAGTGAAGGAGCCGACTATGGCTACACCTTC. Translation: CAISEGADYGYTF.

The rearrangement joins TRBV5-1 to TRBJ1-4; D is uncertain. Between the trimmed V and J ends, which lost 2 bases and 3 bases, there was a span of 8 bases. CDR3 length: 14 amino acids. Germline V gene data show CDR1 as SGHRS and CDR2 as YFSETQ. CDR3 residues: CASSFRSSNEKLFF. The CDR3 bases are TGCGCCAGCAGCTTCAGGTCATCTAATGAAAAACTGTTTTTT.

The CDR3 sequence: CAWSVSRLNTEAFF. Written as DNA, the CDR3 is TGTGCCTGGAGTGTATCGAGACTAAACACTGAAGCTTTCTTT. The chain has TRBV30 and TRBJ1-1; no firm D call. CDR1 and CDR2 (germline): GTSNPN, SVGIG (reference sequence). This CDR3 has 14 amino acids. Deletions cut 0 bases from V and 2 bases from J, with 10 bases between.